This note documents a single T cell receptor (beta chain) sequence. This sample is part of a study of type 1 and type 2 diabetes patients. Roughly 10 milliliters of peripheral blood were drawn from each donor. The germline V gene encodes CDR1 LGHNT and CDR2 FRNRAP. J was trimmed by 0 bases and V by 3 bases; bases with no gene match: 11. The CDR3 covers 18 residues. Amplification started from genomic DNA. A primer set of 30 forward and 13 reverse primers amplified the CDR3. TCRdb processed the multiplex PCR reads anew with MiXCR; each CDR3 protein has one entry. The sample lists some 250,000 distinct CDR3 sequences, more than 45% occurring once.

The clonotype originates from a man aged 18 to 30 with type 2 diabetes. The source material was peripheral blood mononuclear cells (PBMCs). The chain carries TRBV12-5 and TRBJ2-3, with 8 positions matching TRBD2. The CDR3 region has the DNA TGTGCTAGTGGTTTCCTTGCGGGGGGACCCACTAGCACAGATACGCAGTATTTT. Its protein is CASGFLAGGPTSTDTQYF.